This record covers a single T cell receptor (beta chain). As defined, naive CD8 cells were CD45RO-negative and positively selected for CCR7, with terminally differentiated effector memory CD45RA+ cells excluded. This record belongs to a study of shared clonotypes between healthy human individuals. Produced via immunoSEQ multiplex PCR; TCRdb's table is partial and in-frame only. The sample consists of about 2.2 million clones, approximately 94% of them appearing once. The CDR3 extends over 16 amino acids. Germline lookup yields CDR1 SGHRS and CDR2 YFSETQ. V gave up 3 bases and J gave up 8 bases; unmatched junction bases: 14.

This chain connects TRBV5-1 to TRBJ1-2; 9 bases line up with TRBD1. Sequences were obtained from naive CD8+ T cells from PBMCs. This receptor was taken from a young man in good health. Some clones in this sample may be carry-over from other donors' samples. CDR3 coding DNA: TGCGCCAGCAGCTCGGGACCGGGACAGGGAAATGAGGGCTACACCTTC. Amino acid sequence: CASSSGPGQGNEGYTF.